The next 18 T cell receptor beta chains were all read from a single sample in a study of T cell responses to AZD1222 COVID-19 vaccine (dated by TCRdb to the early 2020s). The library was built by means of the immunoSEQ multiplex PCR assay. Entries here come from immuneACCESS through TCRdb and include only in-frame sequences with V and J called. Some clones fail to appear in such tables; in the studies checked, an unresolved V gene covers under half of the shortfall, and the cause of the remainder is unknown. The sample profile shows some 130,000 clones; around 92% of them were found once. Less than 3.5% of the sample belongs to the ten largest clones. In light of the paper, this sample's time point label describes: about 28 days (+/-7) after the second vaccine dose. The sample in question was peripheral blood, obtained 28 days after the second AZD1222 dose. The receptor source for this set is an adult who received the AZD1222 COVID-19 vaccine.

This clone was seen once. The chain carries TRBV7-2 and TRBJ1-5; 10 bases map to TRBD1. This CDR3 is 15 amino acids long. Trimming took 3 bases from V and 4 from J; bases not matched to a gene: 3. CDR1 and CDR2 from the germline V gene are SGHTA and FQGNSA. CDR3 sequence reads: CASSFGTGANQPQHF. In nucleotides, the CDR3 is TGTGCCAGCAGCTTTGGGACAGGGGCGAATCAGCCCCAGCATTTT.

V gene TRBV28 combines with J gene TRBJ1-2, with D hard to call. Germline-derived CDR1 and CDR2 are MDHEN and SYDVKM. The CDR3 covers 12 residues. Trimming pared 1 base from V and 13 bases from J, leaving 13 bases between. The CDR3 is CASSLSGFYGTF. CDR3 sequence (DNA): TGTGCCAGCAGTTTATCGGGTTTTTATGGCACCTTC.

This clone was found once. This chain links TRBV16 with TRBJ2-2; D not resolved. The germline V gene has CDR1 KGHSY and CDR2 FQNENV. The CDR3 spans 13 residues. Trimming left V 1 base short and J 6 bases short, with 6 bases between. CDR3 coding DNA: TGTGCCAGCAGCCAATTTATATCCGGGGAGCTGTTTTTT. It specifies CASSQFISGELFF.

The gene calls are TRBV19 and TRBJ1-1, with D possibly TRBD1 on 5 matching bases. This CDR3 spans 13 amino acids. Germline V gene sequence: CDR1 LNHDA, CDR2 SQIVND (reference sequence). The CDR3 reads CTSSRAGNTEAFF. CDR3 bases: TGTACGTCCAGCAGGGCCGGGAACACTGAAGCTTTCTTT.

The chain carries TRBV28 and TRBJ2-1, with unresolved D. The CDR3 loop spans 16 amino acids. Per germline, CDR1 MDHEN and CDR2 SYDVKM. Trimming cost V 3 bases and J 2 bases, with 14 bases left between them. The CDR3 is CASSFDLEKTYNEQFF. For the CDR3, the DNA is TGTGCCAGCAGTTTTGATCTTGAAAAAACCTACAATGAGCAGTTCTTC.

CDR3 in amino acids: CASSHGGQGKTHSYNEQFF. The CDR3 bases are TGCGCCAGCAGCCATGGGGGACAGGGAAAAACCCATTCCTACAATGAGCAGTTCTTC. The rearrangement uses TRBV4-1 and TRBJ2-1, with 9 positions matching TRBD1. Looked up from germline, CDR1 is MGHRA and CDR2 is YSYEKL. CDR3 length equals 19 residues. J was trimmed by 1 base and V by 3 bases; bases with no gene match: 13.

On this clone itself: Other DNA sequences in the sample encode the same CDR3. V is TRBV18 and J is TRBJ1-2; 9 nucleotides line up with TRBD1. Trimming at V came to 3 bases and at J to 2 bases, leaving 1 base not matched to a gene. The CDR3 is 14 amino acids. The germline V gene has CDR1 KGHSH and CDR2 LQKENI. The CDR3 DNA reads as TGTGCCAGCTCACCCGGGACAGGGAACTATGGCTACACCTTC. Protein product: CASSPGTGNYGYTF.

In its sample, this clone was seen once. One junction end does not reproduce the germline sequence, and a read error may be involved. The V and J genes are TRBV6-1 and TRBJ2-2; 10 nucleotides line up with TRBD2. CDR3 length: 16 amino acids. Germline V gene sequence: CDR1 MNHNS, CDR2 SASEGT. In DNA, the CDR3 is TGTGCCAGCAGGGAAGCGGGAGGGCGGTATACCGGGGAGCTGTTTTTT. It translates to CASREAGGRYTGELFF.

The chain links TRBV9 to TRBJ2-7, with TRBD2 matching over 11 bases. The CDR3 length is 16 residues. V lost 4 bases, J lost 0 bases, and 6 bases stayed unmatched. Germline V gene data show CDR1 as SGDLS and CDR2 as YYNGEE. CDR3 DNA sequence: TGTGCCAGCAGCACTTCCGGGACTAGCGGCTCCTACGAGCAGTACTTC. Translating it yields CASSTSGTSGSYEQYF.

CDR3 sequence: CASSSPVRGAASTDTQYF. In DNA, the CDR3 is TGTGCCAGCAGTTCCCCGGTACGCGGGGCGGCTAGCACAGATACGCAGTATTTT. The chain employs TRBV28 and TRBJ2-3; possibly TRBD2 for D (6 bases). Germline lookup yields CDR1 MDHEN and CDR2 SYDVKM. V was trimmed by 4 bases and J by 0 bases, leaving 20 bases between them. The CDR3 sequence is 18 residues long.

The chain is built from TRBV19 and TRBJ1-5; 7 bases line up with TRBD1. V was pared by 4 bases and J by 7 bases, with 7 bases of the junction left unmatched. The CDR3 has 14 amino acids. Germline V CDR1 and CDR2: LNHDA, SQIVND (reference sequence). The CDR3 protein is CASSKDRVVQPQHF. For the CDR3, the DNA is TGTGCCAGTAGTAAAGACAGGGTTGTGCAGCCCCAGCATTTT.

The chain employs TRBV5-8 and TRBJ1-4; TRBD1 is a possible D gene (5 bases). Trimming took off 5 bases at V and 2 bases at J, with 13 bases between the two ends. There are 15 residues in the CDR3. The V gene's germline CDR1 is SGHTS and CDR2 YDEGEE. The CDR3 DNA reads TGTGCCAGCAGTTTCGCGACAGTCACTAATGAAAAACTGTTTTTT. It translates to CASSFATVTNEKLFF.

The V call is TRBV5-1, the J call TRBJ2-4; D unresolved. CDR3 length equals 15 residues. V was trimmed by 1 base and J by 1 base, leaving 9 bases between them. The germline CDR1 and CDR2 sequences are SGHRS and YFSETQ. The CDR3 reads CASSLTPEAKNIQYF. In nucleotides, the CDR3 is TGCGCCAGCAGCTTGACGCCCGAGGCCAAAAACATTCAGTACTTC.

This rearrangement joins TRBV10-1 to TRBJ2-3; D gene ambiguous. V gave up 3 bases and J gave up 1 base, with 8 bases separating them. Germline V lookup: CDR1 WNHNN, CDR2 SYGVQD (reference sequence). The CDR3 consists of 14 residues. CDR3 sequence reads: CASSDNRGTDTQYF. CDR3 nucleotides: TGCGCCAGCAGTGATAACAGAGGCACAGATACGCAGTATTTT.

As regards this clone: One junction end does not reproduce the germline sequence, and a read error may be involved. The chain couples TRBV19 to TRBJ2-7, with 8 bases identical to TRBD1. Germline V gene data show CDR1 as LNHDA and CDR2 as SQIVND (reference sequence). The CDR3 sequence is 17 residues long. In DNA, the CDR3 is TGTGCCAGTACCCCGTCTGGGACAGGACCCCTCTCCGACGAGCAGTACTTC. Residues: CASTPSGTGPLSDEQYF. The full variable domain, rest sourced from reference TRBV19 and TRBJ2-7, is DGGITQSPKYLFRKEGQNVTLSCEQNLNHDAMYWYRQDPGQGLRLIYYSQIVNDFQKGDIAEGYSVSREKKESFPLTVTSAQKNPTAFYLCASTPSGTGPLSDEQYFGPGTRLTVT.

The rearrangement joins TRBV3-1 (or the pseudogene TRBV3-2) to TRBJ2-2; perhaps TRBD2 as D (6 bases). This CDR3 has 13 residues. The germline V gene has CDR1 LGHDT and CDR2 YNNKEL (reference sequence). Deletions cut 4 bases from V and 5 bases from J, with 8 bases between. The CDR3 sequence: CASSLRGTGELFF. The DNA of the CDR3 is TGTGCCAGCAGCCTCCGGGGGACCGGGGAGCTGTTTTTT.

The chain joins TRBV29-1 to TRBJ2-1; tentative D call: TRBD1 (5 bases). The V end lost 0 bases, the J end lost 0 bases, and 12 bases lay between the germline ends. CDR1 is SQVTM and CDR2 is ANQGSEA in the germline V gene. The CDR3 length is 16 residues. CDR3 amino acids: CSVEEDIRTSYNEQFF. In DNA form, the CDR3 reads TGCAGCGTTGAAGAGGACATCCGCACCTCCTACAATGAGCAGTTCTTC.

The rearrangement links TRBV4-1 to TRBJ2-1, with 12 bases lining up with TRBD2. V was clipped by 1 base and J by 6 bases; unmatched bases: 4. The CDR3 contains 16 residues. Germline V lookup: CDR1 MGHRA, CDR2 YSYEKL. The chain's CDR3 is CASSQASTSGGNEQFF. For the CDR3, the DNA is TGCGCCAGCAGCCAAGCGTCGACTAGCGGGGGCAATGAGCAGTTCTTC.